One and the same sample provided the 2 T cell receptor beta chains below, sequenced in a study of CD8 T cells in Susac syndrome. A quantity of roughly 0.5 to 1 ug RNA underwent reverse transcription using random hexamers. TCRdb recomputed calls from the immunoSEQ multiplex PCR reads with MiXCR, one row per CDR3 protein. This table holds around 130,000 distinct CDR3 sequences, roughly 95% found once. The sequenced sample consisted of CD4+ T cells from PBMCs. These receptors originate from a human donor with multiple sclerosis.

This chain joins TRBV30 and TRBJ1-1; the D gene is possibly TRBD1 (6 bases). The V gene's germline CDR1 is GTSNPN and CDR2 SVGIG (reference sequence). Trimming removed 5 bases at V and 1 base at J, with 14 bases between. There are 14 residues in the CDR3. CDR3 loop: CAWGLGQPNTEAFF. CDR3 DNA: TGTGCCTGGGGCCTCGGACAGCCGAACACTGAAGCTTTCTTT.

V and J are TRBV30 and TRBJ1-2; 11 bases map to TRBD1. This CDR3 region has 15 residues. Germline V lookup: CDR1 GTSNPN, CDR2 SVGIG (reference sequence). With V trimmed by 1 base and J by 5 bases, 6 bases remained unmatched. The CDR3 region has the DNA TGTGCCTGGAGTGCCGGGACAGGGGGTTATTATGGCTACACCTTC. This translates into CAWSAGTGGYYGYTF. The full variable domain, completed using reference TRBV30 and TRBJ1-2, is SQTIHQWPATLVQPVGSPLSLECTVEGTSNPNLYWYRQAAGRGLQLLFYSVGIGQISSEVPQNLSASRPQDRQFILSSKKLLLSDSGFYLCAWSAGTGGYYGYTFGSGTRLTVV.